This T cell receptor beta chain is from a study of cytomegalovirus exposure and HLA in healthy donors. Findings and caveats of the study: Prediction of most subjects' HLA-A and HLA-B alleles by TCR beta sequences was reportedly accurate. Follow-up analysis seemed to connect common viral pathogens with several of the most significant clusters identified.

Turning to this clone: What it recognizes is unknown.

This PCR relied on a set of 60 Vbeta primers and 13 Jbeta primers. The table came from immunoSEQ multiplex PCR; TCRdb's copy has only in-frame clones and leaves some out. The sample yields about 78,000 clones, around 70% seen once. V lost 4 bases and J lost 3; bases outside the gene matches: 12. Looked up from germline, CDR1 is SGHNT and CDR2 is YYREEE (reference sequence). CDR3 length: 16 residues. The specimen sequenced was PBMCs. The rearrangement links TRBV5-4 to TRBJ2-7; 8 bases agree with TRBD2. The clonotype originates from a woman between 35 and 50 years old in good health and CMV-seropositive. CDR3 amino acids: CASSREGGQIVYEQYF. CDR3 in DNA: TGTGCCAGCAGCCGGGAGGGGGGCCAAATCGTCTACGAGCAGTACTTC.